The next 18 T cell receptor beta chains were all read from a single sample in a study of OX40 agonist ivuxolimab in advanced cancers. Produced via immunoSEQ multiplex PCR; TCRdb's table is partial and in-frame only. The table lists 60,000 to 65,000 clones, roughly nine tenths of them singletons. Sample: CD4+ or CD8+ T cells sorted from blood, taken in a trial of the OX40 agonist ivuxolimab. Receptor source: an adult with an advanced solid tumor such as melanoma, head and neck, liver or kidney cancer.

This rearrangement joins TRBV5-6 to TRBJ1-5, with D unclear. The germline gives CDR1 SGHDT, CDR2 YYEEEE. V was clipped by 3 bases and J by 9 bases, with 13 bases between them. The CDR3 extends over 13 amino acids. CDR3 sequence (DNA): TGTGCCAGCAGCTCAGGACCGAGCTGGCCCCAGCATTTT. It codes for CASSSGPSWPQHF.

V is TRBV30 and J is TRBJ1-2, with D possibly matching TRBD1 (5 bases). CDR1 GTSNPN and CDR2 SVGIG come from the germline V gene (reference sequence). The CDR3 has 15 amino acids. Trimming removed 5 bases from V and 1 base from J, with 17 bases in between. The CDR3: CAWGRHRPFNYGYTF. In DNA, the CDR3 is TGTGCCTGGGGCCGACACAGGCCCTTTAACTATGGCTACACCTTC. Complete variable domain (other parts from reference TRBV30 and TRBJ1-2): SQTIHQWPATLVQPVGSPLSLECTVEGTSNPNLYWYRQAAGRGLQLLFYSVGIGQISSEVPQNLSASRPQDRQFILSSKKLLLSDSGFYLCAWGRHRPFNYGYTFGSGTRLTVV.

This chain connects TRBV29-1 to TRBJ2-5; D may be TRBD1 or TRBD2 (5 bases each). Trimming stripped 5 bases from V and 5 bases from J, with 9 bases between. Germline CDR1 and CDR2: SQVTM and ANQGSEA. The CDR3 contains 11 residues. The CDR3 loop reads CSVWDGETQYF. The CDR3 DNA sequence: TGCAGCGTTTGGGACGGGGAGACCCAGTACTTC.

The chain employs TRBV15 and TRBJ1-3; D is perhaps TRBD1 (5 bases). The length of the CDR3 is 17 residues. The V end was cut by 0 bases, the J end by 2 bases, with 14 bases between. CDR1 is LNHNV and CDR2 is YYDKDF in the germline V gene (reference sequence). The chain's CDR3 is CATSRDRGGFPGNTIYF. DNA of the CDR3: TGTGCCACCAGCAGAGATCGCGGGGGGTTCCCTGGAAACACCATATATTTT.

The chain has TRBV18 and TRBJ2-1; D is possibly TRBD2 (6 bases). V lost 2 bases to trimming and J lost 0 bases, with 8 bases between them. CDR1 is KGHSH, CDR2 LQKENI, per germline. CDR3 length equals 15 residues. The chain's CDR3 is CASSPATSSYNEQFF. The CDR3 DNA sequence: TGTGCCAGCTCACCAGCGACTAGCTCCTACAATGAGCAGTTCTTC.

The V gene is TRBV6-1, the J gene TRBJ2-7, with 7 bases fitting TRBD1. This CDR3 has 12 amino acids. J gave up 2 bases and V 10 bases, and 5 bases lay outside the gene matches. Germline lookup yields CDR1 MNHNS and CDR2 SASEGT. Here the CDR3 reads CAILTGTYEQYF. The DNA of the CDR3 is TGTGCCATCCTGACAGGGACCTACGAGCAGTACTTC.

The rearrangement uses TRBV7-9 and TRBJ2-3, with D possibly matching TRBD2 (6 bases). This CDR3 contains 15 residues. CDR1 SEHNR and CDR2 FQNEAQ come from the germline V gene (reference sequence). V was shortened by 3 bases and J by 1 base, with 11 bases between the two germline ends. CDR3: CASSFGTGGTDTQYF. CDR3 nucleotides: TGTGCCAGCAGCTTTGGGACGGGGGGCACAGATACGCAGTATTTT.

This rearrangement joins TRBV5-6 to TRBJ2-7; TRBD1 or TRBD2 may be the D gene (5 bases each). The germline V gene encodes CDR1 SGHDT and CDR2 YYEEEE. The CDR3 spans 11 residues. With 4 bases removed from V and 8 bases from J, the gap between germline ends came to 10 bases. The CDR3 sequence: CASSVRDQQYF. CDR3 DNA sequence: TGTGCCAGCAGCGTCCGGGACCAGCAGTACTTC. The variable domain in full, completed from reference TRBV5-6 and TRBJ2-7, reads DAGVTQSPTHLIKTRGQQVTLRCSPKSGHDTVSWYQQALGQGPQFIFQYYEEEERQRGNFPDRFSGHQFPNYSSELNVNALLLGDSALYLCASSVRDQQYFGPGTRLTVT.

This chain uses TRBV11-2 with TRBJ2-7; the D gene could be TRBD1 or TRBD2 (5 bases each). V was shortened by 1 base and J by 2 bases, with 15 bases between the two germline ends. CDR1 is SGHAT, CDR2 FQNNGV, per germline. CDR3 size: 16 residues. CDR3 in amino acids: CASSLVGTHLTYEQYF. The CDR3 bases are TGTGCCAGCAGCTTAGTAGGGACCCACCTAACCTACGAGCAGTACTTC.

DNA of the CDR3: TGTGCCAGCAGCAGGCCGGGACAGGGCTTCACAGATACGCAGTATTTT. Amino acids: CASSRPGQGFTDTQYF. The rearrangement links TRBV5-6 to TRBJ2-3, with 9 bases that match TRBD1. CDR3 length equals 16 residues. Per germline, CDR1 SGHDT and CDR2 YYEEEE. V dropped 4 bases and J dropped 2; count of bases not matched to a gene: 8.

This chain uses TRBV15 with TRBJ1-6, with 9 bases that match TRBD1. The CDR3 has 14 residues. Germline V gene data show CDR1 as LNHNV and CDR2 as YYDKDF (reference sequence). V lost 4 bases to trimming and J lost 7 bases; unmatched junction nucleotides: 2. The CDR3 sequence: CATSKGQGNSPLHF. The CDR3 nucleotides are TGTGCCACCAGCAAGGGACAGGGCAATTCACCCCTCCACTTT.

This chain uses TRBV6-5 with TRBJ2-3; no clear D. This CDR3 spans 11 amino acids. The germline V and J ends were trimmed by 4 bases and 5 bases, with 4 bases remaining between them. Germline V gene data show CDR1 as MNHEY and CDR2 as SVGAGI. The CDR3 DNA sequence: TGTGCCAGCAGTTCTATAGATACGCAGTATTTT. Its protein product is CASSSIDTQYF.

The CDR3 sequence is CASSSGTSGITDTQYF. The CDR3 region has the DNA TGTGCCAGTAGCTCCGGGACTAGCGGGATCACAGATACGCAGTATTTT. The V gene is TRBV19, the J gene TRBJ2-3, with TRBD2 identical over 13 bases. The V and J ends lost 6 bases and 2 bases, in that order; junction bases with no gene match: 5. Germline lookup yields CDR1 LNHDA and CDR2 SQIVND (reference sequence). This CDR3 spans 16 amino acids.

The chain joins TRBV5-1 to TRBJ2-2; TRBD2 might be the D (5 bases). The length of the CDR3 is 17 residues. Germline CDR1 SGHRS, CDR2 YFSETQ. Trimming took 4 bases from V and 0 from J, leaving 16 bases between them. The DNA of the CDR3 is TGCGCCAGCAGCCCCCCTCGAAGCGGATCGAACACCGGGGAGCTGTTTTTT. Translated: CASSPPRSGSNTGELFF. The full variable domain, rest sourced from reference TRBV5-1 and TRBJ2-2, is KAGVTQTPRYLIKTRGQQVTLSCSPISGHRSVSWYQQTPGQGLQFLFEYFSETQRNKGNFPGRFSGRQFSNSRSEMNVSTLELGDSALYLCASSPPRSGSNTGELFFGEGSRLTVL.

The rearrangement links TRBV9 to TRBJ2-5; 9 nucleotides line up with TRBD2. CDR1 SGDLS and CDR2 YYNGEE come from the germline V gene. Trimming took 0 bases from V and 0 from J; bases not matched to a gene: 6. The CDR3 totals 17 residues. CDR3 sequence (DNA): TGTGCCAGCAGCGTAGCCGCGCTAGCGGGGAACCAAGAGACCCAGTACTTC. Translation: CASSVAALAGNQETQYF.

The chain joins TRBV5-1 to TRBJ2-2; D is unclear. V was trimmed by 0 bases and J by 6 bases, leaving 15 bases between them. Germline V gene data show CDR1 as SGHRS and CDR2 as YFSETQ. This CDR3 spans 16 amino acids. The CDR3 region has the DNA TGCGCCAGCAGCTTGGATGGCAGGTCCCAGGCCGGGGAGCTGTTTTTT. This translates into CASSLDGRSQAGELFF.

DNA of the CDR3: TGTGCCAGTACCCGGGCGGGGGGGCACGAGCAGTACTTC. It is translated as CASTRAGGHEQYF. The chain employs TRBV19 and TRBJ2-7; 9 nucleotides match TRBD2. J gave up 5 bases and V 7 bases, and 6 bases lay outside the gene matches. The germline V gene has CDR1 LNHDA and CDR2 SQIVND (reference sequence). This CDR3 spans 13 amino acids.

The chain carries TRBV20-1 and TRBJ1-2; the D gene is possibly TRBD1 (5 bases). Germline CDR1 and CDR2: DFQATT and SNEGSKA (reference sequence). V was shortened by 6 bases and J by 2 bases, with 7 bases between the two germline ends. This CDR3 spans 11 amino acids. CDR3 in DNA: TGCAGTGCGACAGACAACTATGGCTACACCTTC. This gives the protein CSATDNYGYTF.